Listed here are 4 T cell receptor beta chains from one sample, sequenced in a study of T cells in Graves' hyperthyroidism and ophthalmopathy. Amplified TCR beta CDR3 regions came from RNA transcripts. The TCR CDR3 first-round RT-PCR relied on the HTBI primer set. One entry per CDR3 protein, called by TCRdb with MiXCR from the multiplex PCR reads. The table lists 500,000 to 650,000 distinct CDR3 sequences, 15% to 20% of them singletons. Input material: blood. The receptors originated from a man aged 40-49 years with Graves' ophthalmopathy.

This clonotype was seen repeatedly, ten times or more. A junction boundary mismatches the germline segment, possibly from a read error. The chain couples TRBV12-3 or TRBV12-4 to TRBJ2-3, with D hard to call. The CDR3 spans 11 residues. This chain's CDR3 is CASSFTDTQYF. CDR3 nucleotide sequence: TGCGCCAGCAGCTTCACAGATACGCAGTATTTT.

This clonotype was seen repeatedly, ten times or more. The chain has TRBV11-3 and TRBJ1-2; D might be TRBD1 (5 bases). The CDR3 consists of 15 residues. V lost 6 bases and J 2 bases, leaving 16 bases between the germline ends. The germline V gene has CDR1 SGHNT and CDR2 YENEEA. CDR3 sequence (DNA): TGTGCCAGCAGACGCAGGGACGGCGGAAACTATGGCTACACCTTC. This sequence encodes CASRRRDGGNYGYTF.

The chain couples TRBV20-1 to TRBJ1-4; D gene unclear. The CDR3 totals 12 residues. The V end lost 3 bases, the J end lost 8 bases, and 10 bases lay between the germline ends. Germline-derived CDR1 and CDR2 are DFQATT and SNEGSKA (reference sequence). DNA of the CDR3: TGCAGTGCTAGGGGGAGTGGAGAAAAACTGTTTTTT. Its protein is CSARGSGEKLFF.

The gene calls are TRBV12-3 or TRBV12-4 and TRBJ2-3; 13 nucleotides align to TRBD2. CDR3 length: 16 amino acids. With 7 bases clipped from V and 3 bases from J, the junction kept 7 bases outside the gene matches. The CDR3 sequence: CASKLAGGMVTDTQYF. CDR3 in DNA: TGTGCCAGCAAACTAGCGGGAGGGATGGTTACAGATACGCAGTATTTT.